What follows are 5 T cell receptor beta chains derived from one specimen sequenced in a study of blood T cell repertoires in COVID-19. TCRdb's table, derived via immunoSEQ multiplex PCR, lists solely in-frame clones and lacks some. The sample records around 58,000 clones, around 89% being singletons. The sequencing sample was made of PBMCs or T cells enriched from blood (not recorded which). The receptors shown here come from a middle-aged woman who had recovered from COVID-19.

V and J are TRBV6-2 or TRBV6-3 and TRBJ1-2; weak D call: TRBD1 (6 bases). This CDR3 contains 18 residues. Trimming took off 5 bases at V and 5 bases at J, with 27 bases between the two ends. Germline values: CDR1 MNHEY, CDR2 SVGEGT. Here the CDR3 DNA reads TGTGCCAGCAGTAAAAACCTTTCCGGGGACAAGATTAGGTATGGCTACACCTTC. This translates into CASSKNLSGDKIRYGYTF.

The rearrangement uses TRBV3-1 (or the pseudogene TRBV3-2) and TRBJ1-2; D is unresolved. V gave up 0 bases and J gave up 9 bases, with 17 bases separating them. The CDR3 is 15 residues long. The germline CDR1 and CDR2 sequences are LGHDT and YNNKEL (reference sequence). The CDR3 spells CASSQDLRDGGRYTF. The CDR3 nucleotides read TGTGCCAGCAGCCAAGATTTGAGGGATGGAGGCCGCTACACCTTC.

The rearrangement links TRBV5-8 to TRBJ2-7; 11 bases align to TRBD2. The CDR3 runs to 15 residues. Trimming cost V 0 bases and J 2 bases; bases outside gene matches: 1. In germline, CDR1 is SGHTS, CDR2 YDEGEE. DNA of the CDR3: TGTGCCAGCAGCTTGGGACTAGCGGGGACCTACGAGCAGTACTTC. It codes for CASSLGLAGTYEQYF. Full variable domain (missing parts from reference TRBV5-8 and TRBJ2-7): EAGVTQSPTHLIKTRGQQATLRCSPISGHTSVYWYQQALGLGLQFLLWYDEGEERNRGNFPPRFSGRQFPNYSSELNVNALELEDSALYLCASSLGLAGTYEQYFGPGTRLTVT.

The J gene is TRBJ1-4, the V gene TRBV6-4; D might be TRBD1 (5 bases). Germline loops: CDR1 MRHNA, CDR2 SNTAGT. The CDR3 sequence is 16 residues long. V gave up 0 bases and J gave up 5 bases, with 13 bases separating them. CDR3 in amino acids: CASSDSSGTQNEKLFF. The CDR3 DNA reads TGTGCCAGCAGTGACTCGAGCGGGACGCAGAATGAAAAACTGTTTTTT.

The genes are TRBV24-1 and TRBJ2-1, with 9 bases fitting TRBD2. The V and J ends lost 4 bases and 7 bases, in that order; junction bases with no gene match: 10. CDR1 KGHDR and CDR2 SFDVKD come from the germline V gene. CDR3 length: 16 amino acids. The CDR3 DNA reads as TGTGCCACCAGTGACGAGCTAGCGGGGAGCGGTAATGAGCAGTTCTTC. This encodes CATSDELAGSGNEQFF.